A selection of T cell receptor beta chains follows, all from one sample in a study of tumor T cells in aggressive B-cell lymphoma. TCRdb keeps only in-frame clones here, not all; method: immunoSEQ multiplex PCR. The table lists about 4,400 clones, over 75% of them singletons. The material sequenced was tumor tissue. The receptors here all came from an adult with diffuse large B cell lymphoma. The CDR3 runs from the conserved cysteine through the conserved F or W. The order of the fields is D gene, V gene, clone size, J gene, CDR3 DNA, CDR3 protein. A D gene is named only where the DNA matches it firmly. Size values are once, few and many counts, or a class for expanded clones, and some rows have none.

TRBD1	TRBV28	once	TRBJ2-2	TGTGCCAGCAGTTCCCGGGACAGGTCATACACCGGGGAGCTGTTTTTT	CASSSRDRSYTGELFF
-	TRBV18	once	TRBJ1-4	TGTGCCAGCTCACCGAGCGGGTTCGAAAAACTGTTTTTT	CASSPSGFEKLFF
TRBD1	TRBV13	once	TRBJ1-2	TGTGCCAGCAGCCTTCGGACAGGGCAAGGGGGCTACACCTTC	CASSLRTGQGGYTF
TRBD1	TRBV7-8	-	TRBJ1-3	TGTGCCAGCAGCCCTGGGACAGGTGGAGTTTTT	CASSPGTGGVF
-	TRBV30	-	TRBJ1-2	TGTGCCTGGAGTGTACCAGGGGCTGCCTATGGCTACACCTTC	CAWSVPGAAYGYTF
TRBD2	TRBV29-1	-	TRBJ2-2	TGCAGCGTTGACCCCGGGACTAGCGGCCTCCCCGGGGAGCTGTTTTTT	CSVDPGTSGLPGELFF
-	TRBV28	-	TRBJ1-5	TGTGCCAGCAGAAAGGGCGGGAGCAATCAGCCCCAGCATTTT	CASRKGGSNQPQHF
-	TRBV29-1	-	TRBJ2-3	TGCAGCGTCGCCTCCTCGGGCACAGATACGCAGTATTTT	CSVASSGTDTQYF
TRBD1	TRBV28	-	TRBJ1-2	TGTGCCAGCAGTTTAGGTCCAGGGGGCGCTTATGGCTACACCTTC	CASSLGPGGAYGYTF
TRBD2	TRBV28	-	TRBJ2-5	TGTGCCAGCAGTTTCTCCCTAGCGGGAGAGGAGACCCAGTACTTC	CASSFSLAGEETQYF
-	TRBV2	-	TRBJ1-2	TGTGCCAGCAGTCTTGCTTCGACAGGTACCCATGGCTACACCTTC	CASSLASTGTHGYTF
-	TRBV10-2	-	TRBJ1-3	TGCGCCAGCAGTACGCAGGAAGGAAACACCATATATTTT	CASSTQEGNTIYF
TRBD1	TRBV28	-	TRBJ1-2	TGTGCCAGCAGTTCATCCGGGACAGGGGACCGATATGGCTACACCTTC	CASSSSGTGDRYGYTF
TRBD2	TRBV4-2	-	TRBJ2-7	TGTGCCAGCAGCCAAGATAATGCTAGCGGGACACGGCAGTACTTC	CASSQDNASGTRQYF
-	TRBV28	few	TRBJ1-1	TGTGCCAGCAGTAGTTCAGACAGCTTGAACACTGAAGCTTTCTTT	CASSSSDSLNTEAFF
-	TRBV28	-	TRBJ1-2	TGTGCCAGCAGGCCAGGGGCCTATGGCTACACCTTC	CASRPGAYGYTF
TRBD1	TRBV28	-	TRBJ1-5	TGTGCCAGCAGTTTATACGGACAGGGGCCGACACCCCAGCATTTT	CASSLYGQGPTPQHF
TRBD1	TRBV5-1	once	TRBJ2-7	TGCGCCAGCAGCAGTGGGACAGTCGGATGGGACGAGCAGTACTTC	CASSSGTVGWDEQYF
-	TRBV30	-	TRBJ1-6	TGTGCCTGGGCCGTGGGGGGGGACTATAATTCACCCCTCCACTTT	CAWAVGGDYNSPLHF
TRBD1	TRBV27	-	TRBJ1-5	TGTGCCAGCAGGGCAGGGGGCACTCAGTCCCAGCATTTT	CASRAGGTQSQHF